Listed below are T cell receptor beta chains from one sample, sequenced in a study of T cell changes during pregnancy in multiple sclerosis. Generated by immunoSEQ multiplex PCR, the TCRdb table keeps only in-frame clones and is missing some. The data hold about 86,000 clones, with approximately 90% observed a single time. The sequences come from peripheral blood, collected in the first trimester of pregnancy. The receptors were sampled from a female donor in good health, enrolled as a control in a pregnancy study. The CDR3 runs from the conserved cysteine through the conserved F or W. D genes are given only for firm matches. Clone sizes are given selectively: once, few, many, or a class where the clone is expanded.

>TRBV9|NA|TRBJ2-3|NA
TGTGCCAGCAGCGTAGCCGACCGCTACTACACAGATACGCAGTATTTT
CASSVADRYYTDTQYF
>TRBV6-1|TRBD1|TRBJ2-7|NA
TGTGCCAGCAGTGATCGAGGACAGGGGAGCTCCTACGAGCAGTACTTC
CASSDRGQGSSYEQYF
>TRBV29-1|NA|TRBJ2-5|NA
TGCAGCGTTGAATCCGGGAGGACCCAGTACTTC
CSVESGRTQYF
>TRBV29-1|TRBD1|TRBJ2-7|NA
TGCAGCGCCCAAGGGACAGAAAAGTACTTC
CSAQGTEKYF
>TRBV4-2|TRBD1|TRBJ2-7|NA
TGTGCCAGCAGCCTCTTCCGGGACAGTTCCTACGAGCAGTACTTC
CASSLFRDSSYEQYF
>TRBV5-1|NA|TRBJ2-5|NA
TGCGCCAGCAGCTTGGGGAGTTTCCAAGAGACCCAGTACTTC
CASSLGSFQETQYF
>TRBV7-3|NA|TRBJ2-3|NA
TGTGCCAGCAGCGCCCTGGGTACGGGTGCTTATGATACGCAGTATTTT
CASSALGTGAYDTQYF
>TRBV7-6|NA|TRBJ2-5|NA
TGTGCCAGCAGCTTACTTTATCGGGATGGTGAGACCCAGTACTTC
CASSLLYRDGETQYF
>TRBV7-2|NA|TRBJ2-5|NA
TGTGCCAGCAGCTTAGCAAACATCAACCAAGAGACCCAGTACTTC
CASSLANINQETQYF
>TRBV14|TRBD1|TRBJ2-7|NA
TGTGCCAGCAGCCAAGTTCGGGACAGGGGCGAGCAGTACTTC
CASSQVRDRGEQYF
>TRBV7-2|TRBD1|TRBJ2-5|NA
TGTGCCAGCAGCTTTACAGGGGAGGAGACCCAGTACTTC
CASSFTGEETQYF
>TRBV7-9|TRBD1|TRBJ2-5|NA
TGTGCCAGCAGCCGCGGAAAAGGGGGCCTGGAAGAGACCCAGTACTTC
CASSRGKGGLEETQYF
>TRBV4-2|TRBD1|TRBJ1-5|NA
TGTGCCAGCAGCCAAGATCCGGGGACAGGGGATCAGCCCCAGCATTTT
CASSQDPGTGDQPQHF
>TRBV2|TRBD1|TRBJ1-6|NA
TGTGCCAGCAGCGGACAGGCGAGCTCCTATAATTCACCCCTCCACTTT
CASSGQASSYNSPLHF
>TRBV9|NA|TRBJ1-1|NA
TGTGCCAGCAGCGTCCTGTTAGACACTGAAGCTTTCTTT
CASSVLLDTEAFF
>TRBV30|TRBD2|TRBJ2-5|NA
TGTGCCTGGAGGCGCGGGGGGGCCAGGGAGACCCAGTACTTC
CAWRRGGARETQYF
>TRBV9|TRBD2|TRBJ2-1|NA
TGTGCCAGCAGCGTAGGGATTCGGGGGGGGAATGAGCAGTTCTTC
CASSVGIRGGNEQFF
>TRBV13|TRBD1|TRBJ2-5|NA
TGTGCCAGCAGCGCCCCGGGACAGGGGGAAGAGACCCAGTACTTC
CASSAPGQGEETQYF
>TRBV18|NA|TRBJ2-2|NA
TGTGCCAGCTCACCTCCTACAGGGTCCGCCGGGGAGCTGTTTTTT
CASSPPTGSAGELFF
>TRBV18|NA|TRBJ2-3|NA
TGTGCCAGCTCACCAAAGCCGAGCACAGATACGCAGTATTTT
CASSPKPSTDTQYF
>TRBV30|TRBD1|TRBJ2-1|once
TGTGCCTGGGGAACCGACAGGGGGCACTACAATGAGCAGTTCTTC
CAWGTDRGHYNEQFF
>TRBV5-1|TRBD2|TRBJ2-2|NA
TGCGCCAGCAGGGGACTAGCGGGGGCCTCGAACACCGGGGAGCTGTTTTTT
CASRGLAGASNTGELFF
>TRBV2|TRBD1|TRBJ1-1|NA
TGTGCCAGCATCGGGACAGAGAGAACTGAAGCTTTCTTT
CASIGTERTEAFF
>TRBV4-3|NA|TRBJ2-3|NA
TGCGCCAGCAGCCCAGGTCCCGGAGGGCCCACAGATACGCAGTATTTT
CASSPGPGGPTDTQYF
>TRBV6-5|TRBD1|TRBJ1-6|NA
TGTGCCAGCAGTTCCACAGGGGGCTATAATTCACCCCTCCACTTT
CASSSTGGYNSPLHF
>TRBV6-4|NA|TRBJ1-2|NA
TGTGCCAGCAGTGTCCCCGACGGGTCGAATGGCTACACCTTC
CASSVPDGSNGYTF
>TRBV5-4|NA|TRBJ1-6|NA
TGTGCCAGCTTACTTTGGGGAGGGCAGAGCTCCTATAATTCACCCCTCCACTTT
CASLLWGGQSSYNSPLHF
>TRBV18|TRBD1|TRBJ1-2|NA
TGTGCCAGCTCACCGGGACAGGGCTGGGATGGCTACACCTTC
CASSPGQGWDGYTF
>TRBV9|TRBD1|TRBJ1-3|NA
TGTGCCAGCAGCTCCACAGGACAGGGGGCAAACACCATATATTTT
CASSSTGQGANTIYF
>TRBV4-3|TRBD1|TRBJ1-2|NA
TGCGCCAGCAGCCCACTACAGGGGCGGTATGGCTACACCTTC
CASSPLQGRYGYTF
>TRBV15|NA|TRBJ2-2|NA
TGTGCCACCAGCAGAAAAGGGGCCGGGGAGCTGTTTTTT
CATSRKGAGELFF
>TRBV6-5|NA|TRBJ1-2|few
TGTGCCAGCAGCTTCGCGGGCAGCTCTAACTATGGCTACACCTTC
CASSFAGSSNYGYTF
>TRBV4-1|NA|TRBJ2-5|NA
TGCGCCAGCAGCCGAACTGGGGGGGCCGGGGAGACCCAGTACTTC
CASSRTGGAGETQYF
>TRBV11-1|NA|TRBJ1-2|few
TGTGCCAGCAGCTCAATTAGACACCGCTATGGCTACACCTTC
CASSSIRHRYGYTF
>TRBV18|NA|TRBJ2-2|NA
TGTGCCAGCTCACCACCGGGGGCTAACACCGGGGAGCTGTTTTTT
CASSPPGANTGELFF
>TRBV5-1|TRBD1|TRBJ2-5|NA
TGCGCCAGCAACAGGGGGGTCACGGAGACCCAGTACTTC
CASNRGVTETQYF
>TRBV5-4|NA|TRBJ2-5|NA
TGTGCCAGCAGCTTGGCGGGGGGCGGAGAGACCCAGTACTTC
CASSLAGGGETQYF
>TRBV7-3|NA|TRBJ2-2|NA
TGTGCCAGCAGCTTATTCGCGGGACAGATGAACACCGGGGAGCTGTTTTTT
CASSLFAGQMNTGELFF
>TRBV10-2|NA|TRBJ1-5|NA
TGCGCCAGCAGTGATGGGGGGTTAGGTAGGCCCCAGCATTTT
CASSDGGLGRPQHF
>TRBV9|NA|TRBJ2-7|NA
TGTGCCAGCAGCGTAGAGCCCCATAACGAGCAGTACTTC
CASSVEPHNEQYF
>TRBV30|NA|TRBJ1-5|NA
TGTGCCTGGGACCGGGATTTTAGCAATCAGCCCCAGCATTTT
CAWDRDFSNQPQHF
>TRBV18|NA|TRBJ2-7|NA
TGTGCCAGCTCACCACAGGGCCGGGGTTCGGAACAGTACTTC
CASSPQGRGSEQYF
>TRBV13|TRBD1|TRBJ1-1|NA
TGTGCCAGCAGCTTGGCAGACAGGGGGGACACTGAAGCTTTCTTT
CASSLADRGDTEAFF
>TRBV4-1|TRBD2|TRBJ2-7|NA
TGCGCCAGCAGCCCCACGACCGGGACAGCGGGGGGCGAGCAGTACTTC
CASSPTTGTAGGEQYF